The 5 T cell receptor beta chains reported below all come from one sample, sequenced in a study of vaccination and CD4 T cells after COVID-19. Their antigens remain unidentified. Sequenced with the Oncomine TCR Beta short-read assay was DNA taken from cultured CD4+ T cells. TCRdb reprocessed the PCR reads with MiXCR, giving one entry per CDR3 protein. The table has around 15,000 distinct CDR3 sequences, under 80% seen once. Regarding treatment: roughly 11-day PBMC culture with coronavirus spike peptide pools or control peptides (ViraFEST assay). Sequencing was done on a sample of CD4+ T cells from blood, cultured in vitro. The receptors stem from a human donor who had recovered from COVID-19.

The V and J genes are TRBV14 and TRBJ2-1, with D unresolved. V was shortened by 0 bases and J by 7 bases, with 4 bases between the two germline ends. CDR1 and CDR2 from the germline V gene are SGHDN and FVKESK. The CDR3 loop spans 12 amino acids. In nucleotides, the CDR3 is TGTGCCAGCAGCCAAGATTGGAATGAGCAGTTCTTC. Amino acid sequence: CASSQDWNEQFF.

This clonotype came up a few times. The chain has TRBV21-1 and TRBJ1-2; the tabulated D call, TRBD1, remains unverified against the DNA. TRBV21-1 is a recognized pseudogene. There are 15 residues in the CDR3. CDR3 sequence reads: CASSKSRQGAPGYTF. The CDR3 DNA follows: TGTGCCAGCAGCAAAAGTCGACAGGGGGCGCCTGGCTACACCTTC.

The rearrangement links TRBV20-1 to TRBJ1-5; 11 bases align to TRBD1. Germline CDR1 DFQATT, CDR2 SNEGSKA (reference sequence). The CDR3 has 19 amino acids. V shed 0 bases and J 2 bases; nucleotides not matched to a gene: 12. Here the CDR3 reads CSARDRRTGGGGGNQPQHF. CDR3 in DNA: TGCAGTGCTAGAGATAGAAGGACAGGGGGCGGGGGGGGCAATCAGCCCCAGCATTTT.

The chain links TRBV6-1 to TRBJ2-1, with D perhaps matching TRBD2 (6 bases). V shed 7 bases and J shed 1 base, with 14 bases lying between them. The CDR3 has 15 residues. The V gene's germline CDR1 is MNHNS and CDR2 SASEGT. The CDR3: CASTLSGFSYNEQFF. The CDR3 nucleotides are TGTGCCAGCACCCTTAGCGGATTTTCCTACAATGAGCAGTTCTTC.

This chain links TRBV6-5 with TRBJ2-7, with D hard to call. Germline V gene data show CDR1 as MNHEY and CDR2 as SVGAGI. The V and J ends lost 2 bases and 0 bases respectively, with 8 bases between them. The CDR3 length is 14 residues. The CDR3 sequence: CASSYVIDSYEQYF. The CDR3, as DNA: TGTGCCAGCAGTTACGTTATCGACTCCTACGAGCAGTACTTC.